These 31 T cell receptor beta chains were sequenced from one sample in a study of T cells after yellow fever vaccination. TCRdb fed the 5' RACE reads into MiXCR, producing one record per CDR3 protein. The table shows some 350,000 distinct CDR3 sequences, with about 4% occurring only once. This specimen was PBMCs, taken 5 days after the yellow fever booster vaccination. The receptor source for this set is a man aged 18 to 29 who received the YFV17D yellow fever vaccine.

The chain joins TRBV7-2 to TRBJ2-1; 7 nucleotides line up with TRBD2. The germline gives CDR1 SGHTA, CDR2 FQGNSA. This CDR3 has 15 amino acids. Losses at the gene ends were 5 bases for V and 2 bases for J; bases not matched to a gene: 6. CDR3 nucleotides: TGTGCCAGCAGCCTTAGCGGGCCCACCTACAATGAGCAGTTCTTC. Its translation is CASSLSGPTYNEQFF.

The chain uses TRBV4-1 and TRBJ2-5; 14 positions match TRBD2. Per the germline V gene, CDR1 is MGHRA and CDR2 is YSYEKL. Unmatched junction bases numbered 4, after V lost 5 bases and J lost 5 bases. The CDR3 is made up of 15 amino acids. CDR3 region: CASSKRTSGGETQYF. In DNA form, the CDR3 reads TGCGCCAGCAGCAAAAGGACTAGCGGGGGGGAGACCCAGTACTTC.

The V gene is TRBV5-6, the J gene TRBJ1-6, with a weak D call TRBD1 (6 bases). Germline-derived CDR1 and CDR2 are SGHDT and YYEEEE. CDR3 size: 13 residues. Deletions cut 1 base from V and 12 bases from J, with 11 bases between. CDR3 DNA sequence: TGTGCCAGCAGCTTGACAGGGAGTGAACCCCTCCACTTT. Encoded protein: CASSLTGSEPLHF.

This clonotype was found a few times. The rearrangement uses TRBV7-2 and TRBJ1-6; D might be TRBD1 (6 bases). The CDR3 has 16 amino acids. Trimming took 4 bases from V and 4 from J, leaving 14 bases between them. CDR1 and CDR2 (germline): SGHTA, FQGNSA. The CDR3 coding sequence is TGTGCCAGCAGCTCCCCGGGACAAATTTATAATTCACCCCTCCACTTT. Protein sequence: CASSSPGQIYNSPLHF.

This clonotype showed up many times. V and J are TRBV11-2 and TRBJ2-1; 10 bases map to TRBD1. Looked up from germline, CDR1 is SGHAT and CDR2 is FQNNGV. The junction had 11 bases not matched to a gene; V was cut back by 2 bases and J by 4 bases. The CDR3 runs 18 residues. The CDR3 bases are TGTGCCAGCAGCTTATTTGGTCGGGACAGGGGTTCGTACAATGAGCAGTTCTTC. Protein: CASSLFGRDRGSYNEQFF.

This chain uses TRBV7-6 with TRBJ2-7; 8 nucleotides match TRBD1. Germline loops: CDR1 SGHVS, CDR2 FNYEAQ. CDR3 length: 15 amino acids. The junction had 8 bases not matched to a gene; V was cut back by 4 bases and J by 3 bases. CDR3 residues: CASSSGQGPFYEQYF. The CDR3 DNA reads TGTGCCAGCAGCTCAGGACAGGGCCCCTTCTACGAGCAGTACTTC. Drawing the rest from reference TRBV7-6 and TRBJ2-7, the complete variable domain is GAGVSQSPRYKVTKRGQDVALRCDPISGHVSLYWYRQALGQGPEFLTYFNYEAQQDKSGLPNDRFSAERPEGSISTLTIQRTEQRDSAMYRCASSSGQGPFYEQYFGPGTRLTVT.

This clonotype was seen at least ten times. The chain is built from TRBV5-6 and TRBJ2-2; D unclear. V lost 1 base and J 7 bases, leaving 5 bases between the germline ends. The CDR3 is 12 residues long. Germline V gene sequence: CDR1 SGHDT, CDR2 YYEEEE. For the CDR3, the DNA is TGTGCCAGCAGCTTGTTCTACGGGGAGCTGTTTTTT. Protein product: CASSLFYGELFF. The full variable domain, its missing parts supplied by reference TRBV5-6 and TRBJ2-2, is DAGVTQSPTHLIKTRGQQVTLRCSPKSGHDTVSWYQQALGQGPQFIFQYYEEEERQRGNFPDRFSGHQFPNYSSELNVNALLLGDSALYLCASSLFYGELFFGEGSRLTVL.

This chain joins TRBV12-3 or TRBV12-4 and TRBJ1-1; a possible D gene is TRBD1 (5 bases). The CDR3 sequence is 11 residues long. Between the trimmed V and J ends, which lost 4 bases and 9 bases, there was a span of 9 bases. Here the CDR3 DNA reads TGTGCCAGCAGTTCCGGGACCCAAGCTTTCTTT. Translation gives CASSSGTQAFF.

The table lists this clonotype with a few counts. CDR3 in DNA: TGTGCCAGCAGCTTAGTCGGCGGCTGGGGTACTGAAGCTTTCTTT. Amino acids: CASSLVGGWGTEAFF. This sequence joins TRBV7-9 and TRBJ1-1; D call uncertain. V dropped 1 base and J dropped 5 bases, with 14 bases sitting between them. Germline V gene data show CDR1 as SEHNR and CDR2 as FQNEAQ (reference sequence). This CDR3 has 15 amino acids. Using reference TRBV7-9 and TRBJ1-1 for the parts outside the CDR3, the full variable domain is DTGVSQNPRHKITKRGQNVTFRCDPISEHNRLYWYRQTLGQGPEFLTYFQNEAQLEKSRLLSDRFSAERPKGSFSTLEIQRTEQGDSAMYLCASSLVGGWGTEAFFGQGTRLTVV.

This clonotype was counted at least ten times. The chain combines TRBV27 with TRBJ1-6; tentative D call: TRBD1 (5 bases). Trimming shortened V by 0 bases and J by 9 bases, and 6 bases separated the two germline ends. Germline loops: CDR1 MNHEY, CDR2 SMNVEV (reference sequence). The CDR3 has 13 residues. CDR3 amino acids: CASSLSGGSPLHF. The CDR3 nucleotides read TGTGCCAGCAGTTTATCGGGGGGTTCACCCCTCCACTTT.

This clonotype was counted many times. The V call is TRBV10-3, the J call TRBJ2-7; 12 positions match TRBD1. Germline V lookup: CDR1 ENHRY, CDR2 SYGVKD. The CDR3 covers 14 residues. V lost 9 bases to trimming and J lost 6 bases; unmatched junction nucleotides: 9. This CDR3 is CAMQPGQGAGEQYF. The CDR3 DNA sequence: TGTGCCATGCAACCGGGACAGGGGGCTGGCGAGCAGTACTTC.

This clonotype was recorded a few times. The CDR3 bases are TGTGCCAGCAGTGGGGACTGGACTGAAGCTTTCTTT. Its protein product is CASSGDWTEAFF. This chain joins TRBV25-1 and TRBJ1-1; maybe TRBD1 (5 bases). Germline CDR1 reads MGHDK; CDR2 reads SYGVNS. CDR3 length equals 12 residues. Trimming left V 4 bases short and J 5 bases short, with 8 bases between.

V usage is TRBV7-9 and J usage is TRBJ2-3, with TRBD1 matching over 9 bases. With V trimmed by 5 bases and J by 7 bases, 10 bases remained unmatched. The CDR3 covers 15 residues. Germline CDR1 reads SEHNR; CDR2 reads FQNEAQ (reference sequence). CDR3 bases: TGTGCCAGCAGCACGTGGGGGACAGGGACCAATACGCAGTATTTT. It encodes CASSTWGTGTNTQYF.

This clonotype has just a few counts. V gene TRBV5-1 combines with J gene TRBJ1-1, with no clear D. Germline CDR1 is SGHRS and CDR2 is YFSETQ. The CDR3 totals 15 residues. Deletions cut 3 bases from V and 1 base from J, with 13 bases between. The CDR3 region is CASSSNTGGNTEAFF. CDR3 nucleotides: TGCGCCAGCAGCTCTAACACCGGTGGGAACACTGAAGCTTTCTTT.

This clonotype was detected only a few times. The V gene is TRBV5-1, the J gene TRBJ2-7; D remains ambiguous. The V and J ends lost 2 bases and 1 base respectively, with 7 bases between them. CDR1 and CDR2 from the germline V gene are SGHRS and YFSETQ. The CDR3 length is 13 residues. CDR3 sequence reads: CASSFDGSYEQYF. The DNA of the CDR3 is TGCGCCAGCAGCTTCGACGGTTCCTACGAGCAGTACTTC.

Many counts were recorded for this clonotype. This rearrangement joins TRBV24-1 to TRBJ1-3; 7 nucleotides line up with TRBD1. The V gene's germline CDR1 is KGHDR and CDR2 SFDVKD. Trimming removed 3 bases from V and 4 bases from J; junction bases left unmatched: 2. The CDR3 spans 14 residues. DNA of the CDR3: TGTGCCACCAGTGATCGGACAGGCGGAAACACCATATATTTT. Amino acid sequence: CATSDRTGGNTIYF.

This clonotype has a handful of counts. The CDR3 sequence is CASSQCADEQYV. The CDR3 nucleotides are TGTGCCAGCAGCCAGTGTGCTGACGAGCAGTACGTC. The chain employs TRBV7-4 and TRBJ2-7; D is undetermined. This CDR3 has 12 residues. Trimming took off 5 bases at V and 5 bases at J, with 10 bases between the two ends. Germline CDR1 SGHVT, CDR2 SQSDAQ.

This clonotype was seen a few times. CDR3 protein: CATSDWKTAFANTGELFF. The CDR3 nucleotides are TGTGCCACCAGTGATTGGAAGACAGCTTTCGCGAACACCGGGGAGCTGTTTTTT. V gene TRBV24-1 combines with J gene TRBJ2-2, with D possibly TRBD1 on 5 matching bases. Germline values: CDR1 KGHDR, CDR2 SFDVKD. This CDR3 region has 18 residues. The V and J ends lost 2 bases and 0 bases respectively, with 15 bases between them.

The rearrangement uses TRBV6-1 and TRBJ1-3; no clear D gene. CDR1 and CDR2 from the germline V gene are MNHNS and SASEGT. This CDR3 region has 14 residues. V was shortened by 5 bases and J by 0 bases, with 8 bases between the two germline ends. The CDR3 is CASSTGISGNTIYF. The CDR3, as DNA: TGTGCCAGCAGTACGGGGATCTCTGGAAACACCATATATTTT.

The chain links TRBV2 to TRBJ1-2; a possible D gene is TRBD1 (6 bases). V was cut by 8 bases and J by 3 bases, with 13 bases left in between. The length of the CDR3 is 13 residues. Germline lookup yields CDR1 SNHLY and CDR2 FYNNEI. The CDR3 DNA is TGTGCCAGCTTACAGGACAGCTACTATGGCTACACCTTC. Its protein is CASLQDSYYGYTF.

The V call is TRBV9, the J call TRBJ2-1, with D perhaps given as TRBD1 or TRBD2 (5 bases each). Germline V gene lookup returns CDR1 SGDLS and CDR2 YYNGEE. V dropped 5 bases and J dropped 4 bases, with 16 bases sitting between them. This CDR3 has 15 amino acids. The CDR3 DNA follows: TGTGCCAGCAGTGGTGGGGGAGATGGGTACAATGAGCAGTTCTTC. It is translated as CASSGGGDGYNEQFF.

The table lists this clonotype with a few counts. The chain joins TRBV18 to TRBJ1-6, with D maybe TRBD1 (5 bases). V gave up 2 bases and J gave up 5 bases, with 13 bases separating them. The CDR3 is 16 amino acids. Germline assignment: CDR1 KGHSH and CDR2 LQKENI. In DNA form, the CDR3 reads TGTGCCAGCTCACCATGGGCAGGGAGGAATAATTCACCCCTCCACTTT. Residues: CASSPWAGRNNSPLHF. The full variable domain, in which reference TRBV18 and TRBJ1-6 provide the parts outside the CDR3, is NAGVMQNPRHLVRRRGQEARLRCSPMKGHSHVYWYRQLPEEGLKFMVYLQKENIIDESGMPKERFSAEFPKEGPSILRIQQVVRGDSAAYFCASSPWAGRNNSPLHFGNGTRLTVT.

J is TRBJ2-5 and V is TRBV5-1, with 7 bases identical to TRBD2. The CDR3 is 15 amino acids. J was trimmed by 4 bases and V by 2 bases; bases with no gene match: 8. Germline V gene lookup returns CDR1 SGHRS and CDR2 YFSETQ. The CDR3 sequence is CASSFYLPGGETQYF. The DNA of the CDR3 is TGCGCCAGCAGCTTCTACCTCCCGGGAGGAGAGACCCAGTACTTC.

This clonotype was observed at least ten times. The chain links TRBV6-2 or TRBV6-3 to TRBJ1-2; 7 bases agree with TRBD1. The CDR3 totals 13 residues. Looked up from germline, CDR1 is MNHEY and CDR2 is SVGEGT. The J segment lost 8 bases and the V segment lost 5 bases, leaving 8 bases of the junction unmatched. The CDR3 DNA reads TGTGCCAGCAGTGATACTGACAGGGAAGGCTACACCTTC. It yields the protein CASSDTDREGYTF.

This chain links TRBV5-1 with TRBJ2-3; D perhaps matches TRBD1 (6 bases). Per the germline V gene, CDR1 is SGHRS and CDR2 is YFSETQ. The CDR3 length is 16 residues. V lost 6 bases, J lost 0 bases, and 17 bases lay in between. The CDR3 DNA follows: TGCGCCAGCACCTCCGGATACAGGGACAGCACAGATACGCAGTATTTT. Protein product: CASTSGYRDSTDTQYF.

The chain joins TRBV5-5 to TRBJ1-1; 8 bases match TRBD1. CDR3 length equals 16 residues. The V gene's germline CDR1 is SGHKS and CDR2 YYEKEE (reference sequence). The junction had 9 bases not matched to a gene; V was cut back by 4 bases and J by 1 base. CDR3 in amino acids: CASSHRQGPGNTEAFF. CDR3 in DNA: TGTGCCAGCAGCCATAGACAGGGGCCGGGGAACACTGAAGCTTTCTTT.

The chain's CDR3 is CASTPGGHTDTQYF. The CDR3 DNA follows: TGTGCCAGCACCCCGGGGGGACACACAGATACGCAGTATTTT. J is TRBJ2-3 and V is TRBV12-3 or TRBV12-4, with D tentatively TRBD2 (7 bases). The germline V and J ends were trimmed by 7 bases and 2 bases, with 13 bases remaining between them. This CDR3 has 14 residues.

This clonotype has at least ten counts. V and J are TRBV10-3 and TRBJ2-3; D is unclear. The germline V and J ends were trimmed by 3 bases and 4 bases, with 11 bases remaining between them. CDR3 size: 14 residues. CDR1 and CDR2 (germline): ENHRY, SYGVKD. Written as DNA, the CDR3 is TGTGCCATCAGTGAATGGTTGTCCGCAGATACGCAGTATTTT. Its translation is CAISEWLSADTQYF.

CDR3 nucleotide sequence: TGCGCCAGCAGCTTCGGGGGGAGAAGGACAGATACGCAGTATTTT. Encoded protein: CASSFGGRRTDTQYF. The genes are TRBV5-1 and TRBJ2-3, with 7 bases lining up with TRBD2. Germline V gene data show CDR1 as SGHRS and CDR2 as YFSETQ. The CDR3 contains 15 residues. After removal of 2 bases from V and 3 bases from J, the junction contained 6 bases not matched to a gene.

This clonotype has a handful of counts. The V and J genes are TRBV6-5 and TRBJ1-2; the D gene is possibly TRBD1 (6 bases). The V gene's germline CDR1 is MNHEY and CDR2 SVGAGI. Trimming cost V 6 bases and J 6 bases, with 20 bases left between them. The CDR3 loop spans 15 amino acids. The CDR3 coding sequence is TGTGCCAGCAGAACGTCGCGTGGGGGCGCGGATGGCTACACCTTC. Its protein is CASRTSRGGADGYTF.

This chain joins TRBV20-1 and TRBJ2-3; 8 bases map to TRBD2. The CDR3 runs 15 residues. The ends lost 6 bases at V and 0 bases at J; junction bases unmatched: 8. Germline loops: CDR1 DFQATT, CDR2 SNEGSKA (reference sequence). This chain's CDR3 is CSANLAGSSTDTQYF. As DNA, the CDR3 is TGCAGTGCGAACTTAGCGGGGTCTAGCACAGATACGCAGTATTTT.